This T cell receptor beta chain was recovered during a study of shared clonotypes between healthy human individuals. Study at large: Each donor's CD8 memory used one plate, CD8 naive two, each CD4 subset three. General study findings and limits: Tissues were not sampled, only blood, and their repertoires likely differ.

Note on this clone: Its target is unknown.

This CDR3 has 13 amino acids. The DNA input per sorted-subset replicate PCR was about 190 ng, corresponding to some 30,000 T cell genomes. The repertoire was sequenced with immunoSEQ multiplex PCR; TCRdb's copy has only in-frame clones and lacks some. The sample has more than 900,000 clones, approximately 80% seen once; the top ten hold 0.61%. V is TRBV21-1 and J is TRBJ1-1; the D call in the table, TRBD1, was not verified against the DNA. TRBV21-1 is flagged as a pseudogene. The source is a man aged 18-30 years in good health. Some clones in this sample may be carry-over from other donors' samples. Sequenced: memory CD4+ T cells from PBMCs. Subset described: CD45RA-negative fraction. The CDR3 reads CASRDRGHTEAFF. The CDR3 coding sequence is TGTGCCAGCAGGGACAGGGGGCACACTGAAGCTTTCTTT.